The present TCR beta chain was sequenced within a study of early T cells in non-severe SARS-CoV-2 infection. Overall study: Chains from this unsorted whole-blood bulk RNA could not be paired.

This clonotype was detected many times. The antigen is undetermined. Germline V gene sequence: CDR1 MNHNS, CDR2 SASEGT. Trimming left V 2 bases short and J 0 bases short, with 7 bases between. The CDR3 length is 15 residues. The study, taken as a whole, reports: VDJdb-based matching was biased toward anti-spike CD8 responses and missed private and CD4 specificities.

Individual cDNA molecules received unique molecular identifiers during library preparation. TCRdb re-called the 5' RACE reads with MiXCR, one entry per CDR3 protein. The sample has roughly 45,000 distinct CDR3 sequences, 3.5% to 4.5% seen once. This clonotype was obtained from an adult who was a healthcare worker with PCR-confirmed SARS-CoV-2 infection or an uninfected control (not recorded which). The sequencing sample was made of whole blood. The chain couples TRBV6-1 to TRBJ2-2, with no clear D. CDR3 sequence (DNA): TGTGCCAGCAGTGAAATGAGCGCGAACACCGGGGAGCTGTTTTTT. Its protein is CASSEMSANTGELFF.